Here is one T cell receptor (beta chain) with its context. Germline V gene sequence: CDR1 MNHEY, CDR2 SVGEGT. This CDR3 comprises 15 residues. With V trimmed by 5 bases and J by 7 bases, 10 bases remained unmatched. This sample is drawn from a study of blood T cell repertoires in COVID-19. Study summary: T cells, B-cell-depleted T cells, or PBMCs provided the cDNA or gDNA that served as material.

Original processing notes: Amplification from reference gene primers served as the basis for estimated nucleated cell counts. Clones were read by immunoSEQ multiplex PCR, and TCRdb kept only the in-frame ones, dropping some. Clone size and V and J calls were adopted from that table, with D and trimming inferred from the DNA. The data contain about 380,000 clones, around 87% of them seen just once; the ten biggest clones take up roughly 6.8%. The receptor was isolated from a man younger than 30 with active or convalescent COVID-19. Sequencing was carried out using peripheral blood. V is TRBV6-2 or TRBV6-3 and J is TRBJ2-4, with 8 bases lining up with TRBD1. The CDR3 region is CASSTDREGRNIQYF. Written as DNA, the CDR3 is TGTGCCAGCAGTACGGACAGGGAAGGTAGGAACATTCAGTACTTC.